A single sample is the source of the 31 T cell receptor beta chains below, sequenced in a study of T-cell memory formation after mild COVID-19 (dated by TCRdb to the early 2020s). Library method: 5' RACE. Sequencing instrument: Illumina NovaSeq 6000. TCRdb's own reprocessing of the public reads used fastp at Q25 and MiXCR and kept productive beta chains. Identical CDR3 proteins give one entry, which carries the most common genes and DNA. Here the sample has hundreds of thousands of distinct CDR3 sequences; over 15% occur a single time. The top ten hold roughly 21% of the sample. Sequences were obtained from PBMCs or a T cell subset sorted from them (not recorded which). The receptors here all came from a man between 18 and 29 years old who had mild COVID-19 (a few samples of this study predate the infection). The sample titles of this study are shuffled in the database, so cell type and time point are left out; the donor was told from shared clones.

This clonotype was observed at least ten times. The J gene is TRBJ2-7, the V gene TRBV27, with D possibly TRBD1 on 5 matching bases. V lost 2 bases and J lost 4, with 9 bases in between. Per the germline V gene, CDR1 is MNHEY and CDR2 is SMNVEV (reference sequence). This CDR3 comprises 13 residues. The CDR3 sequence is CASSLTTAYEQYF. The CDR3, as DNA: TGTGCCAGCAGTTTAACGACAGCGTACGAGCAGTACTTC.

The chain carries TRBV7-8 and TRBJ2-1; tentative D call: TRBD2 (6 bases). Trimming took off 8 bases at V and 3 bases at J, with 14 bases between the two ends. CDR3 length equals 14 residues. The V gene's germline CDR1 is SGHVS and CDR2 FQNEAQ. The CDR3 here is CASRSGLDYNEQFF. The CDR3 DNA reads TGTGCCAGCCGATCGGGACTGGACTACAATGAGCAGTTCTTC.

V usage is TRBV5-1 and J usage is TRBJ1-6; TRBD1 is a possible D gene (6 bases). Germline V CDR1 and CDR2: SGHRS, YFSETQ. Trimming took 4 bases from V and 6 from J, leaving 11 bases between them. The CDR3 has 14 amino acids. CDR3 sequence reads: CASSSRQVNSPLHF. In DNA, the CDR3 is TGCGCCAGCAGCAGTCGACAGGTTAATTCACCCCTCCACTTT. Combining the CDR3 with reference TRBV5-1 and TRBJ1-6 gives the whole variable domain KAGVTQTPRYLIKTRGQQVTLSCSPISGHRSVSWYQQTPGQGLQFLFEYFSETQRNKGNFPGRFSGRQFSNSRSEMNVSTLELGDSALYLCASSSRQVNSPLHFGNGTRLTVT.

The chain is built from TRBV2 and TRBJ2-2; the D call may be TRBD1 or TRBD2 (5 bases each). The germline CDR1 and CDR2 sequences are SNHLY and FYNNEI. The CDR3 sequence is 16 residues long. Trimming shortened V by 3 bases and J by 3 bases, and 14 bases separated the two germline ends. This chain's CDR3 is CASSDERGHYTGELFF. The CDR3, as DNA: TGTGCCAGCAGTGATGAGAGGGGCCATTACACCGGGGAGCTGTTTTTT.

This sequence joins TRBV29-1 and TRBJ1-1; 9 bases line up with TRBD1. V was pared by 7 bases and J by 5 bases, with 8 bases of the junction left unmatched. CDR3 length: 13 amino acids. The germline gives CDR1 SQVTM, CDR2 ANQGSEA. DNA for the CDR3: TGCAGCGCATCGGACAGGGGTGGGACTGAAGCTTTCTTT. Translating it yields CSASDRGGTEAFF.

The chain combines TRBV7-2 with TRBJ1-5; TRBD1 is a possible D gene (5 bases). The CDR3 spans 14 residues. The germline V gene has CDR1 SGHTA and CDR2 FQGNSA. V gave up 3 bases and J gave up 5 bases, with 11 bases separating them. CDR3 sequence: CASSFERGDQPQHF. CDR3 DNA: TGTGCCAGCAGCTTTGAAAGGGGAGATCAGCCCCAGCATTTT.

This clonotype has ten or more counts. This rearrangement joins TRBV7-9 to TRBJ2-3; no firm D call. Per germline, CDR1 SEHNR and CDR2 FQNEAQ (reference sequence). Trimming left V 5 bases short and J 6 bases short, with 15 bases between. This CDR3 region has 14 residues. The chain's CDR3 is CASSQNIWSDTQYF. The CDR3 coding sequence is TGTGCCAGCAGCCAGAACATTTGGTCGGATACGCAGTATTTT.

The chain couples TRBV3-1 to TRBJ1-6; no clear D. Germline V CDR1 and CDR2: LGHDT, YNNKEL (reference sequence). With 7 bases removed from V and 7 bases from J, the gap between germline ends came to 17 bases. This CDR3 spans 15 amino acids. CDR3 in DNA: TGTGCCAGCACTAAGGGAAGCCGGGGAAATTCACCCCTCCACTTT. Residues: CASTKGSRGNSPLHF.

The chain uses TRBV4-3 and TRBJ2-3; TRBD2 agrees at 10 bases. This CDR3 region has 17 residues. With V trimmed by 5 bases and J by 3 bases, 11 bases remained unmatched. CDR1 is LGHNA, CDR2 YSLEER, per germline. CDR3 protein: CASSGASGGSLTDTQYF. CDR3 nucleotide sequence: TGCGCCAGCAGCGGGGCTAGCGGGGGCTCCCTGACAGATACGCAGTATTTT.

Only a few counts were recorded for this clonotype. The CDR3 here is CASWGQDLNEQFF. Here the CDR3 DNA reads TGTGCCAGCTGGGGACAGGACCTCAATGAGCAGTTCTTC. The chain links TRBV5-4 to TRBJ2-1; 8 bases line up with TRBD1. This CDR3 has 13 residues. With V trimmed by 7 bases and J by 6 bases, 6 bases remained unmatched. Germline CDR1 and CDR2: SGHNT and YYREEE (reference sequence).

This chain joins TRBV9 and TRBJ2-3; the match to TRBD2 covers 7 bases. The CDR3 consists of 18 residues. Germline V gives CDR1 SGDLS, CDR2 YYNGEE. V shed 3 bases, J shed 7 bases, and the junction held 20 bases outside the gene matches. This CDR3 reads CASSAGRGGDQMLYTQYF. CDR3 in DNA: TGTGCCAGCAGCGCCGGGCGGGGAGGGGACCAGATGTTATATACGCAGTATTTT.

The chain recombines TRBV20-1 with TRBJ1-5; TRBD1 matches at 7 bases. Germline CDR1 DFQATT, CDR2 SNEGSKA (reference sequence). V lost 6 bases to trimming and J lost 6 bases; unmatched junction nucleotides: 17. The CDR3 covers 16 residues. The CDR3 sequence: CSATDFLQGLSQPQHF. Written as DNA, the CDR3 is TGCAGTGCGACCGACTTCTTACAGGGGTTGAGTCAGCCCCAGCATTTT.

The CDR3 DNA sequence: TGCGCCAGCAGCTTGGATGGGGATTGGGGTGGTCAGCCCCAGCATTTT. It codes for CASSLDGDWGGQPQHF. V and J are TRBV5-1 and TRBJ1-5; no reliable D call. The CDR3 length is 16 residues. V shed 0 bases and J shed 6 bases, with 16 bases lying between them. Germline V lookup: CDR1 SGHRS, CDR2 YFSETQ.

This clonotype was seen a few times. The rearrangement joins TRBV7-8 to TRBJ2-1; 8 nucleotides align to TRBD2. The V segment lost 4 bases and the J segment 16 bases; nucleotides outside the gene matches: 9. Germline CDR1 reads SGHVS; CDR2 reads FQNEAQ. The CDR3 has 12 amino acids. The CDR3, as DNA: TGTGCCAGCAGCTGGGGGGGAGCGGGGGAATTCTTC. Translation gives CASSWGGAGEFF.

This clonotype has only a few counts. The J gene is TRBJ2-5, the V gene TRBV6-6; D not resolved. V lost 4 bases and J 3 bases, leaving 12 bases between the germline ends. The germline V gene has CDR1 MNHNY and CDR2 SVGAGI (reference sequence). This CDR3 has 14 residues. CDR3 DNA: TGTGCCAGCAGTTTGAGGACGATCAAAGAGACCCAGTACTTC. Translating gives CASSLRTIKETQYF.

This clonotype has only a few counts. V usage is TRBV7-9 and J usage is TRBJ2-5, with 11 positions matching TRBD2. The CDR3 covers 14 residues. V lost 8 bases and J lost 1; bases outside the gene matches: 3. The germline V gene has CDR1 SEHNR and CDR2 FQNEAQ (reference sequence). The CDR3 spells CASRTSGGQETQYF. The CDR3, as DNA: TGTGCCAGCCGAACTAGCGGGGGCCAAGAGACCCAGTACTTC.

The CDR3 coding sequence is TGTGCCAGCAGCCAGGGTATTACAACGAACACTGAAGCTTTCTTT. This sequence encodes CASSQGITTNTEAFF. This chain joins TRBV3-1 and TRBJ1-1; D is unresolved. Germline CDR1 LGHDT, CDR2 YNNKEL (reference sequence). Trimming left V 3 bases short and J 1 base short, with 12 bases between. The CDR3 totals 15 residues.

The rearrangement uses TRBV28 and TRBJ2-1; D remains ambiguous. Looked up from germline, CDR1 is MDHEN and CDR2 is SYDVKM. V shed 4 bases and J shed 9 bases, with 16 bases lying between them. CDR3 length: 14 amino acids. Here the CDR3 reads CASSSLIWVGEQFF. The CDR3 DNA sequence: TGTGCCAGCAGTTCCCTAATTTGGGTAGGTGAGCAGTTCTTC.

There are a few counts of this clonotype. The DNA for the CDR3 is TGTGCCAGCAGTTTATTGGCAGGGGGGAGTGAGCAGTTCTTC. Protein product: CASSLLAGGSEQFF. This chain connects TRBV12-3 or TRBV12-4 to TRBJ2-1; perhaps TRBD1 as D (7 bases). The CDR3 loop spans 14 amino acids. With 2 bases removed from V and 9 bases from J, the gap between germline ends came to 14 bases.

This clonotype appeared a few times. The chain uses TRBV12-3 or TRBV12-4 and TRBJ1-2; TRBD1 aligns across 7 bases. V shed 1 base and J 7 bases; nucleotides not matched to a gene: 3. The CDR3 sequence is 13 residues long. In nucleotides, the CDR3 is TGTGCCAGCAGTTTAGAAGACAGGGCTGGCTACACCTTC. Its protein is CASSLEDRAGYTF.

The CDR3 is CASSLTSGETQYF. DNA of the CDR3: TGTGCCAGCAGTCTGACTAGCGGAGAGACCCAGTACTTC. V gene TRBV6-5 combines with J gene TRBJ2-5; the match to TRBD2 covers 9 bases. CDR3 length equals 13 residues. J lost 4 bases, V lost 5 bases, and 2 bases had no gene match. Germline assignment: CDR1 MNHEY and CDR2 SVGAGI.

The genes are TRBV12-3 or TRBV12-4 and TRBJ2-7; D unresolved. The CDR3 is 12 residues long. V lost 3 bases, J lost 6 bases, and 9 bases lay in between. The CDR3 region has the DNA TGTGCCAGCAGTTTCTCCCCAGGCGAGCAGTACGTC. It codes for CASSFSPGEQYV.

This clonotype has a handful of counts. The chain couples TRBV11-2 to TRBJ2-2; 7 nucleotides line up with TRBD1. CDR3 length equals 15 residues. The ends lost 6 bases at V and 2 bases at J; junction bases unmatched: 6. Germline values: CDR1 SGHAT, CDR2 FQNNGV. The CDR3 DNA sequence: TGTGCCAGCAGAACCCGGGACAGAAACACCGGGGAGCTGTTTTTT. Its translation is CASRTRDRNTGELFF.

The rearrangement uses TRBV5-1 and TRBJ2-7, with unresolved D. The CDR3 is made up of 14 amino acids. Germline CDR1 is SGHRS and CDR2 is YFSETQ. V lost 0 bases and J lost 3, with 10 bases in between. DNA for the CDR3: TGCGCCAGCAGCTTGGCCGGTGGGGTCTACGAGCAGTACTTC. Amino acid sequence: CASSLAGGVYEQYF.

This clonotype was picked up many times. This chain uses TRBV19 with TRBJ1-1, with unresolved D. The CDR3 is made up of 14 amino acids. The V gene's germline CDR1 is LNHDA and CDR2 SQIVND (reference sequence). Between the trimmed V and J ends, which lost 6 bases and 1 base, there was a span of 12 bases. CDR3 DNA sequence: TGTGCCAGTAGAGACGGCGGCCGGAACACTGAAGCTTTCTTT. Translating gives CASRDGGRNTEAFF.

This clonotype showed up just once. The rearrangement links TRBV3-1 to TRBJ1-2, with D unresolved. This CDR3 is 15 amino acids long. V was cut by 1 base and J by 2 bases, with 11 bases left in between. Germline V gene lookup returns CDR1 LGHDT and CDR2 YNNKEL (reference sequence). Here the CDR3 reads CASSQADTLNYGYTF. CDR3 coding DNA: TGTGCCAGCAGCCAAGCCGACACCCTAAACTATGGCTACACCTTC.

The CDR3 spells CASSLKSDTEAFF. In DNA, the CDR3 is TGCGCCAGCAGCTTAAAATCGGACACTGAAGCTTTCTTT. V is TRBV5-1 and J is TRBJ1-1; D remains unclear. The length of the CDR3 is 13 residues. V dropped 2 bases and J dropped 3 bases, with 8 bases sitting between them. Per germline, CDR1 SGHRS and CDR2 YFSETQ.

CDR3 in amino acids: CASSLAGSLNEQFF. CDR3 nucleotides: TGCGCCAGCAGCTTGGCCGGGTCATTGAATGAGCAGTTCTTC. The gene calls are TRBV5-1 and TRBJ2-1; D ambiguous. CDR3 length: 14 amino acids. The germline V gene has CDR1 SGHRS and CDR2 YFSETQ. Deletions cut 0 bases from V and 7 bases from J, with 11 bases between. Full variable domain (outside the CDR3, taken from reference TRBV5-1 and TRBJ2-1): KAGVTQTPRYLIKTRGQQVTLSCSPISGHRSVSWYQQTPGQGLQFLFEYFSETQRNKGNFPGRFSGRQFSNSRSEMNVSTLELGDSALYLCASSLAGSLNEQFFGPGTRLTVL.

The chain links TRBV19 to TRBJ2-7; 9 bases fit TRBD1. The CDR3 runs to 12 residues. Germline V CDR1 and CDR2: LNHDA, SQIVND (reference sequence). V gave up 9 bases and J gave up 5 bases; unmatched junction bases: 5. The CDR3 DNA is TGTGCCAGCGAGGACAGGGGACACGAGCAGTACTTC. As protein: CASEDRGHEQYF.

This clonotype was counted a few times. This chain connects TRBV28 to TRBJ1-4; D remains unclear. From germline, CDR1 is MDHEN and CDR2 SYDVKM. The CDR3 runs to 15 residues. Trimming removed 3 bases at V and 0 bases at J, with 8 bases between. CDR3 protein: CASSFVGATNEKLFF. The CDR3 DNA follows: TGTGCCAGCAGTTTCGTCGGAGCAACTAATGAAAAACTGTTTTTT.

The chain employs TRBV12-3 or TRBV12-4 and TRBJ1-6, with D possibly being TRBD1 (5 bases). The CDR3 consists of 16 residues. The V end was cut by 6 bases, the J end by 0 bases, with 12 bases between. DNA for the CDR3: TGTGCCAGCAGGGGACTTCGGAGCTCCTATAATTCACCCCTCCACTTT. As protein: CASRGLRSSYNSPLHF.